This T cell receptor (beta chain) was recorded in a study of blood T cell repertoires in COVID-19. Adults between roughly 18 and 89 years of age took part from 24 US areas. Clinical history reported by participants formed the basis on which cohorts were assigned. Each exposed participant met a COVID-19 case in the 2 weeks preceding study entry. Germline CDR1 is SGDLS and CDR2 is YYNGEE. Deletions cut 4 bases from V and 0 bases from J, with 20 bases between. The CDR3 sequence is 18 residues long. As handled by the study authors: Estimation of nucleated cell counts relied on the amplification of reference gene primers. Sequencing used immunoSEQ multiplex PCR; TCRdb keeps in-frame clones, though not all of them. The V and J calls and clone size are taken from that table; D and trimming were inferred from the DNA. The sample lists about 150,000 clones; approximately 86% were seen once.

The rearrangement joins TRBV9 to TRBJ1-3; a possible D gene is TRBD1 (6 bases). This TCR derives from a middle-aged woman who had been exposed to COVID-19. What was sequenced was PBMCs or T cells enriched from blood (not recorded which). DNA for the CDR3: TGTGCCAGCAGCCCCGGGACACCGGCTATTAGCTCTGGAAACACCATATATTTT. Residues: CASSPGTPAISSGNTIYF.